A single sample is the source of the 9 T cell receptor beta chains below, sequenced in a study of cytomegalovirus exposure and HLA in healthy donors. Primers: 60 Vbeta forward and 13 Jbeta reverse. Produced via immunoSEQ multiplex PCR; TCRdb's table is partial and in-frame only. The sample carries 140,000 to 150,000 clones, over 60% recorded once. The specimen was PBMCs. The receptor set was obtained from a man in his forties in good health and CMV-seropositive.

This clone was seen only a few times. The chain uses TRBV13 and TRBJ2-7, with 10 bases lining up with TRBD1. CDR3 size: 17 residues. The junction had 9 bases not matched to a gene; V was cut back by 1 base and J by 3 bases. CDR1 PRHDT and CDR2 FYEKMQ come from the germline V gene (reference sequence). The CDR3 bases are TGTGCCAGCAGCTTAGAGGGACAGGGGACGCCAAGCTACGAGCAGTACTTC. Amino acids: CASSLEGQGTPSYEQYF.

The CDR3 nucleotides are TGTGCCAGCAGCCTAACTACAGGGGGAACTGAAGCTTTCTTT. Protein: CASSLTTGGTEAFF. The chain employs TRBV6-5 and TRBJ1-1; 8 bases align to TRBD1. Losses at the gene ends were 6 bases for V and 5 bases for J; bases not matched to a gene: 8. The CDR3 length is 14 residues. The germline CDR1 and CDR2 sequences are MNHEY and SVGAGI.

This clone was recorded once. The CDR3 DNA sequence: TGTGCCAGCTCACTCAGGGGTGGGACTGAAGCTTTCTTT. Translating gives CASSLRGGTEAFF. The chain recombines TRBV18 with TRBJ1-1, with D possibly matching TRBD1 (6 bases). Germline V gene lookup returns CDR1 KGHSH and CDR2 LQKENI. This CDR3 region has 13 residues. The V gene lost 4 bases and the J gene lost 5 bases, with 11 bases spanning the gap.

This clone was seen a handful of times. The V and J genes are TRBV5-1 and TRBJ2-3; TRBD2 agrees at 10 bases. Germline V lookup: CDR1 SGHRS, CDR2 YFSETQ. The junction had 10 bases not matched to a gene; V was cut back by 4 bases and J by 2 bases. The CDR3 extends over 17 amino acids. CDR3 in DNA: TGCGCCAGCAGCCCCAGTCGGACTAGCGGTGCCACAGATACGCAGTATTTT. This translates into CASSPSRTSGATDTQYF.

The chain links TRBV6-5 to TRBJ2-1, with D unresolved. The CDR3 length is 11 residues. Germline CDR1 reads MNHEY; CDR2 reads SVGAGI. V was shortened by 4 bases and J by 13 bases, with 11 bases between the two germline ends. This chain's CDR3 is CASSSPRSQFF. The CDR3 DNA reads as TGTGCCAGCAGTTCCCCCCGGTCCCAGTTCTTC.

The V call is TRBV6-4, the J call TRBJ2-2; 7 bases match TRBD2. The CDR3 has 14 amino acids. Trimming took 4 bases from V and 5 from J; bases not matched to a gene: 4. CDR1 is MRHNA and CDR2 is SNTAGT in the germline V gene. This CDR3 is CASSAGRPTGELFF. CDR3 nucleotide sequence: TGTGCCAGCAGTGCCGGGAGGCCAACCGGGGAGCTGTTTTTT.

The rearrangement joins TRBV19 to TRBJ2-7; 7 bases match TRBD1. V dropped 3 bases and J dropped 4; count of bases not matched to a gene: 9. Germline lookup yields CDR1 LNHDA and CDR2 SQIVND (reference sequence). The CDR3 extends over 15 amino acids. This CDR3 reads CASSIVSGQTYEQYF. CDR3 nucleotide sequence: TGTGCCAGTAGTATTGTTTCGGGACAGACTTACGAGCAGTACTTC.

This chain connects TRBV2 to TRBJ2-5, with TRBD2 as a possible D gene (6 bases). The J call may not be correct, given that the DNA end is closer to TRBJ2-7. Germline lookup yields CDR1 SNHLY and CDR2 FYNNEI. The CDR3 runs to 14 residues. Here the CDR3 DNA reads TGTGCCAGCAGCCCGACTAGACCAGCCTACGAGCAGTACTTC. Translation gives CASSPTRPAYEQYF.

The chain employs TRBV4-1 and TRBJ2-7; 9 nucleotides agree with TRBD1. Germline V gene data show CDR1 as MGHRA and CDR2 as YSYEKL. The CDR3 sequence is 15 residues long. With V trimmed by 0 bases and J by 4 bases, 4 bases remained unmatched. The CDR3 region is CASSQDNRGLYEQYF. CDR3 in DNA: TGCGCCAGCAGCCAAGATAACAGGGGGCTTTACGAGCAGTACTTC.